This T cell receptor (beta chain) was retrieved from a study of T-cell memory formation after mild COVID-19. Findings of the study overall: CD4+ contracting clones were found mainly in CM and EM, and CD8+ ones in EMRA.

TCRdb re-called the 5' RACE reads with MiXCR, one entry per CDR3 protein. Counted here are roughly 500,000 distinct CDR3 sequences, approximately 20% occurring once; the ten biggest clones make up around 12%. Germline CDR1 is MNHEY and CDR2 is SVGEGT. Losses at the gene ends were 0 bases for V and 11 bases for J; bases not matched to a gene: 6. The length of the CDR3 is 14 residues. Concerning this clonotype: What it binds is not known.

The sequencing sample was made of PBMCs or a T cell subset sorted from them (not recorded which). V gene TRBV6-2 or TRBV6-3 combines with J gene TRBJ1-4, with 7 bases that match TRBD1. This TCR was recovered from an adult woman who had mild COVID-19 (a few samples of this study predate the infection). Cell type and time point are not known. CDR3 in DNA: TGTGCCAGCAGTTACTCGACAGGGCGACAGAAACTGTTTTTT. Its translation is CASSYSTGRQKLFF.